One sample yielded the 27 T cell receptor beta chains listed below, sequenced in a study of T-cell reconstitution after alpha-beta-depleted transplantation in children. Unique molecular identifiers were used to barcode this TCRbeta library. TCRdb reprocessed the PCR reads with MiXCR, giving one entry per CDR3 protein. The top ten hold over 0.95% of the sample, which has hundreds of thousands of distinct CDR3 sequences, around 17% seen once. The sequences come from PBMCs from the stem cell graft donor, collected from the stem cell graft. These receptors were obtained from a human donor who donated a stem cell graft to a child with acute myeloid leukemia.

The chain carries TRBV12-5 and TRBJ2-7; no reliable D call. V gave up 0 bases and J gave up 6 bases, with 6 bases separating them. Germline V gene sequence: CDR1 LGHNT, CDR2 FRNRAP. This CDR3 region has 12 residues. The CDR3 here is CASGLVPAEQYF. For the CDR3, the DNA is TGTGCTAGTGGTTTGGTCCCGGCCGAGCAGTACTTC.

This clonotype was counted many times. The chain employs TRBV6-4 and TRBJ1-1; 9 bases are shared with TRBD1. This CDR3 spans 17 amino acids. Trimming at V came to 1 base and at J to 2 bases, leaving 8 bases not matched to a gene. CDR1 and CDR2 (germline): MRHNA, SNTAGT. In DNA form, the CDR3 reads TGTGCCAGCAGTGACTTAGACAGGGGGGGAGTCAACACTGAAGCTTTCTTT. This translates into CASSDLDRGGVNTEAFF.

The chain combines TRBV7-2 with TRBJ2-2; D is ambiguous. V dropped 1 base and J dropped 2 bases, with 8 bases sitting between them. The CDR3 has 15 residues. CDR1 is SGHTA and CDR2 is FQGNSA in the germline V gene. The CDR3 sequence is CASSLVWTNTGELFF. The CDR3 bases are TGTGCCAGCAGCTTAGTTTGGACCAACACCGGGGAGCTGTTTTTT.

The rearrangement joins TRBV4-3 to TRBJ2-1; D unresolved. The V gene's germline CDR1 is LGHNA and CDR2 YSLEER. The CDR3 has 16 residues. V was pared by 0 bases and J by 12 bases, with 21 bases between. The DNA of the CDR3 is TGCGCCAGCAGCCAAGATTCGCGAGTAGGCCACCCCGGGCAGTTCTTC. Residues: CASSQDSRVGHPGQFF.

The chain is built from TRBV7-6 and TRBJ2-3; 10 nucleotides align to TRBD2. The germline V gene has CDR1 SGHVS and CDR2 FNYEAQ. The CDR3 runs to 18 residues. The J segment lost 2 bases and the V segment lost 2 bases, leaving 10 bases of the junction unmatched. Written as DNA, the CDR3 is TGTGCCAGCAGCTTAAGGACTAGCGGTCGGGACCTCACAGATACGCAGTATTTT. Translated: CASSLRTSGRDLTDTQYF.

This clonotype occurred a few times. The rearrangement links TRBV27 to TRBJ2-7; D might be TRBD1 (6 bases). The germline CDR1 and CDR2 sequences are MNHEY and SMNVEV (reference sequence). The V end lost 2 bases, the J end lost 6 bases, and 8 bases lay between the germline ends. The CDR3 covers 12 residues. CDR3 DNA sequence: TGTGCCAGCAGTTTAAGGGGGTGCGAGCAGTACGTC. Translating it yields CASSLRGCEQYV.

The table lists this clonotype with a few counts. The chain has TRBV28 and TRBJ2-1, with 9 bases fitting TRBD1. The junction had 10 bases not matched to a gene; V was cut back by 6 bases and J by 7 bases. The CDR3 contains 15 residues. Looked up from germline, CDR1 is MDHEN and CDR2 is SYDVKM. CDR3 in amino acids: CASSSGTGNWNEQFF. For the CDR3, the DNA is TGTGCCAGCAGCTCCGGGACAGGGAATTGGAATGAGCAGTTCTTC.

This clonotype was counted at least ten times. The genes are TRBV20-1 and TRBJ1-1, with unresolved D. This CDR3 spans 11 amino acids. The germline V gene encodes CDR1 DFQATT and CDR2 SNEGSKA (reference sequence). The V end lost 6 bases, the J end lost 6 bases, and 11 bases lay between the germline ends. CDR3 sequence: CSASQEAEAFF. CDR3 sequence (DNA): TGCAGTGCCTCCCAGGAAGCTGAAGCTTTCTTT.

This clonotype has a count of ten or more. CDR3: CASSHPGHNQETQYF. CDR3 sequence (DNA): TGTGCCAGCAGCCACCCGGGACACAACCAAGAGACCCAGTACTTC. V is TRBV7-9 and J is TRBJ2-5, with a tentative D call TRBD1 (6 bases). The CDR3 sequence is 15 residues long. Germline V gene sequence: CDR1 SEHNR, CDR2 FQNEAQ (reference sequence). V was cut by 5 bases and J by 0 bases, with 13 bases left in between.

V and J are TRBV6-2 or TRBV6-3 and TRBJ1-5, with a weak D call TRBD1 (5 bases). The V end lost 4 bases, the J end lost 9 bases, and 10 bases lay between the germline ends. Germline lookup yields CDR1 MNHEY and CDR2 SVGEGT. The CDR3 is 12 amino acids. CDR3 in amino acids: CASSLGVWPQHF. CDR3 nucleotides: TGTGCCAGCAGTTTGGGGGTTTGGCCCCAGCATTTT.

In its sample, this clonotype was seen a few times. This rearrangement joins TRBV4-2 to TRBJ2-1; D gene unclear. The CDR3 is made up of 12 amino acids. Germline V gene data show CDR1 as LGHNA and CDR2 as YNFKEQ. The V end was cut by 0 bases, the J end by 10 bases, with 7 bases between. CDR3 nucleotides: TGTGCCAGCAGCCAAGATCGAGCGGAGCAGTTCTTC. This encodes CASSQDRAEQFF.

V and J are TRBV12-3 or TRBV12-4 and TRBJ2-3; 9 nucleotides align to TRBD1. This CDR3 is built from 15 residues. The trim removed 6 bases at V and 2 bases at J, leaving 6 bases unmatched. The CDR3 DNA sequence: TGTGCCAGCAGCGACCGGGACAGGGCCACAGATACGCAGTATTTT. Translation gives CASSDRDRATDTQYF.

The chain carries TRBV6-2 or TRBV6-3 and TRBJ2-1; a possible D gene is TRBD2 (5 bases). Deletions cut 6 bases from V and 4 bases from J, with 10 bases between. Germline CDR1 MNHEY, CDR2 SVGEGT. The CDR3 has 13 amino acids. The CDR3 coding sequence is TGTGCCAGCAGGGAGGCTGCGTACAATGAGCAGTTCTTC. It codes for CASREAAYNEQFF.

This clonotype was detected ten times or more. The V gene is TRBV7-2, the J gene TRBJ2-5, with D maybe TRBD1 (5 bases). The CDR3 runs to 14 residues. CDR1 SGHTA and CDR2 FQGNSA come from the germline V gene. The ends were cut back, 7 bases at V and 5 bases at J, with 17 bases in the middle. The CDR3 loop reads CASTPSLGHETQYF. The CDR3, as DNA: TGTGCCAGCACCCCCTCCTTAGGACACGAGACCCAGTACTTC.

This clonotype was seen ten or more times. The chain has TRBV7-2 and TRBJ2-7; 8 nucleotides agree with TRBD1. The length of the CDR3 is 14 residues. J lost 2 bases, V lost 5 bases, and 5 bases had no gene match. Germline CDR1 is SGHTA and CDR2 is FQGNSA. CDR3 residues: CASSLGGQAYEQYF. The CDR3 nucleotides are TGTGCCAGCAGCCTAGGGGGACAGGCCTACGAGCAGTACTTC.

The gene calls are TRBV5-1 and TRBJ2-1; TRBD2 matches at 11 bases. The CDR3 spans 16 residues. J was trimmed by 6 bases and V by 4 bases; bases with no gene match: 9. In germline, CDR1 is SGHRS, CDR2 YFSETQ. The DNA for the CDR3 is TGCGCCAGCAGCGACCGGACTAGCGGGCTCGCCAATGAGCAGTTCTTC. It encodes CASSDRTSGLANEQFF.

In this sample, this clonotype turned up many times. The J gene is TRBJ2-4, the V gene TRBV10-3; D not resolved. This CDR3 region has 14 residues. Germline V gives CDR1 ENHRY, CDR2 SYGVKD. V lost 4 bases to trimming and J lost 5 bases, with 12 bases between them. This CDR3 reads CAISVTKDQNIQYF. The CDR3 coding sequence is TGTGCCATCAGTGTAACGAAGGACCAAAACATTCAGTACTTC.

The sample holds many counts of this clonotype. The chain uses TRBV20-1 and TRBJ2-4; D is possibly TRBD1 (6 bases). The length of the CDR3 is 12 residues. Per germline, CDR1 DFQATT and CDR2 SNEGSKA (reference sequence). V was pared by 2 bases and J by 6 bases, with 8 bases between. CDR3 sequence reads: CSARTQGNIQYF. Here the CDR3 DNA reads TGCAGTGCTAGAACACAGGGAAACATTCAGTACTTC.

The table lists this clonotype with many counts. This sequence joins TRBV10-3 and TRBJ1-2, with 9 bases identical to TRBD1. The germline V gene has CDR1 ENHRY and CDR2 SYGVKD. This CDR3 region has 14 residues. J gave up 8 bases and V 2 bases, and 6 bases lay outside the gene matches. The CDR3 bases are TGTGCCATCAGTGAGGAACAGGGGGCAGGCGGCTACACCTTC. Translated: CAISEEQGAGGYTF.

This chain joins TRBV3-1 and TRBJ2-7, with TRBD1 identical over 9 bases. The germline CDR1 and CDR2 sequences are LGHDT and YNNKEL (reference sequence). This CDR3 is 13 amino acids long. J lost 2 bases, V lost 8 bases, and 4 bases had no gene match. CDR3 nucleotides: TGTGCCAGCTCGACAGGGGGGGCCTACGAGCAGTACTTC. Its protein is CASSTGGAYEQYF.

This clonotype was counted between two and nine times. The chain recombines TRBV20-1 with TRBJ2-3; 8 bases fit TRBD2. The CDR3 covers 17 residues. After removal of 0 bases from V and 0 bases from J, the junction contained 8 bases not matched to a gene. Germline V gives CDR1 DFQATT, CDR2 SNEGSKA (reference sequence). The CDR3 DNA is TGCAGTGCTAGAGATCGGGGGGGCTACCCCAGCACAGATACGCAGTATTTT. It encodes CSARDRGGYPSTDTQYF.

At least ten counts were recorded for this clonotype. J is TRBJ2-1 and V is TRBV7-3, with D uncertain. CDR3 size: 15 residues. The germline CDR1 and CDR2 sequences are SGHTA and FQGTGA. V was trimmed by 0 bases and J by 0 bases, leaving 6 bases between them. CDR3 region: CASSLTPSSYNEQFF. The CDR3, as DNA: TGTGCCAGCAGCTTAACTCCCAGCTCCTACAATGAGCAGTTCTTC.

The table lists this clonotype with a few counts. The gene calls are TRBV4-3 and TRBJ2-2, with D possibly matching TRBD1 (6 bases). Germline loops: CDR1 LGHNA, CDR2 YSLEER. The CDR3 is 16 amino acids. V shed 5 bases and J shed 0 bases, with 13 bases lying between them. The CDR3 loop reads CASSSLEGANTGELFF. CDR3 nucleotide sequence: TGCGCCAGCAGCTCCCTCGAGGGGGCGAACACCGGGGAGCTGTTTTTT.

Points on this clonotype: The junction departs from germline at one end; a sequencing error may be responsible. CDR3 sequence (DNA): TGCATTGCTAGCGGGACTTTTGCCTACGAGCAGTACTTC. This encodes CIASGTFAYEQYF. The chain carries TRBV20-1 and TRBJ2-7; TRBD2 matches at 9 bases. CDR3 size: 13 residues. Germline values: CDR1 DFQATT, CDR2 SNEGSKA (reference sequence).

This clonotype showed up many times. The V call is TRBV7-6, the J call TRBJ1-1; 12 bases agree with TRBD1. Germline CDR1 SGHVS, CDR2 FNYEAQ. Trimming at V came to 2 bases and at J to 0 bases, leaving 10 bases not matched to a gene. This CDR3 region has 19 residues. The CDR3, as DNA: TGTGCCAGCAGCTTACGGGAGGGACAGGGGGCCTCAATGAACACTGAAGCTTTCTTT. This codes for CASSLREGQGASMNTEAFF. The full variable domain, with the rest looked up from reference TRBV7-6 and TRBJ1-1, is GAGVSQSPRYKVTKRGQDVALRCDPISGHVSLYWYRQALGQGPEFLTYFNYEAQQDKSGLPNDRFSAERPEGSISTLTIQRTEQRDSAMYRCASSLREGQGASMNTEAFFGQGTRLTVV.

The CDR3 DNA is TGCGCCAGCAGCCAGGCCGGGACTAGCGGGGGGACAGATACGCAGTATTTT. As protein: CASSQAGTSGGTDTQYF. The V gene is TRBV4-1, the J gene TRBJ2-3; TRBD2 agrees at 15 bases. Losses at the gene ends were 3 bases for V and 3 bases for J; bases not matched to a gene: 4. The CDR3 has 17 amino acids. Germline values: CDR1 MGHRA, CDR2 YSYEKL.

This clonotype was seen repeatedly, ten times or more. This sequence joins TRBV6-5 and TRBJ2-7, with no clear D. The germline gives CDR1 MNHEY, CDR2 SVGAGI. The CDR3 extends over 16 amino acids. V lost 0 bases and J 3 bases, leaving 15 bases between the germline ends. Here the CDR3 DNA reads TGTGCCAGCAGTTACTCAGAAGCCCCGAACTTCTACGAGCAGTACTTC. Translating it yields CASSYSEAPNFYEQYF.